The present entry profiles one TCR beta chain with its context. Its antigen is not identified. These data come from a study of a mutant IDH1 vaccine in newly diagnosed glioma. About the study: All eight of the vaccinations patients received fell in weeks 1, 3, 5, 7, 11, 15, 19 and 23.

Sequencing used immunoSEQ multiplex PCR; TCRdb keeps in-frame clones, though not all of them. This sample has about 40,000 clones, with approximately 90% found just once. The germline CDR1 and CDR2 sequences are MDHEN and SYDVKM. The V segment lost 5 bases and the J segment 1 base; nucleotides outside the gene matches: 7. The CDR3 totals 15 residues. Time point here: week 5, during vaccination. Mutant IDH1 20-mer peptide, at 300 ug, made up each vaccine dose, with topical imiquimod. This sample comprised PBMCs, obtained from a glioma patient whose treatment included an IDH1 peptide vaccine. This receptor was taken from a man aged 45-60 years with glioma. This sequence joins TRBV28 and TRBJ1-1; the match to TRBD1 covers 7 bases. The CDR3 region is CASSPQGQTNTEAFF. CDR3 DNA sequence: TGTGCCAGCAGTCCACAGGGACAGACGAACACTGAAGCTTTCTTT. Together with reference TRBV28 and TRBJ1-1, the CDR3 gives the full variable domain: DVKVTQSSRYLVKRTGEKVFLECVQDMDHENMFWYRQDPGLGLRLIYFSYDVKMKEKGDIPEGYSVSREKKERFSLILESASTNQTSMYLCASSPQGQTNTEAFFGQGTRLTVV.